One and the same sample provided the 24 T cell receptor beta chains below, sequenced in a study of control samples from healthy donors and cancer patients. Libraries were prepared by immunoSEQ multiplex PCR; TCRdb keeps only in-frame clonotypes and omits some of them. Among around 7,000 clones listed, less than 85% were seen once. The sequenced material came from PBMCs. All receptors come from a man aged 65 to 79 with lung cancer.

V gene TRBV28 combines with J gene TRBJ2-6; perhaps TRBD2 as D (7 bases). The CDR3 contains 18 residues. From germline, CDR1 is MDHEN and CDR2 SYDVKM. V was pared by 3 bases and J by 4 bases, with 19 bases between. For the CDR3, the DNA is TGTGCCAGCAGTTTTTCACGTAGGGGGGGCACGGGGGCCAACGTCCTGACTTTC. This gives the protein CASSFSRRGGTGANVLTF.

This clone showed up just once. The chain joins TRBV7-2 to TRBJ1-1; 7 bases line up with TRBD1. After removal of 5 bases from V and 3 bases from J, the junction contained 12 bases not matched to a gene. Per the germline V gene, CDR1 is SGHTA and CDR2 is FQGNSA. The CDR3 is made up of 16 amino acids. In DNA form, the CDR3 reads TGTGCCAGCAGCCCAAGGGACAGACAGGGACACACTGAAGCTTTCTTT. Its protein is CASSPRDRQGHTEAFF.

CDR3 nucleotides: TGTGCCAGCAGCTCGGCCAGTTACAATGAGCAGTTCTTC. Its translation is CASSSASYNEQFF. The V and J genes are TRBV7-8 and TRBJ2-1; D gene unclear. Looked up from germline, CDR1 is SGHVS and CDR2 is FQNEAQ. V was pared by 4 bases and J by 4 bases, with 8 bases between. This CDR3 contains 13 residues.

V usage is TRBV9 and J usage is TRBJ2-7; D is ambiguous. CDR3 length equals 14 residues. V was shortened by 0 bases and J by 2 bases, with 9 bases between the two germline ends. Germline V gene lookup returns CDR1 SGDLS and CDR2 YYNGEE. The CDR3, as DNA: TGTGCCAGCAGCGTAGACGTGGGGACCTACGAGCAGTACTTC. Translation gives CASSVDVGTYEQYF. The entire variable domain, with the rest obtained from reference TRBV9 and TRBJ2-7, is as follows: DSGVTQTPKHLITATGQRVTLRCSPRSGDLSVYWYQQSLDQGLQFLIQYYNGEERAKGNILERFSAQQFPDLHSELNLSSLELGDSALYFCASSVDVGTYEQYFGPGTRLTVT.

The chain combines TRBV9 with TRBJ1-2, with TRBD1 as a possible D gene (5 bases). Germline CDR1 reads SGDLS; CDR2 reads YYNGEE. The CDR3 runs 15 residues. Trimming cost V 2 bases and J 8 bases, with 19 bases left between them. Written as DNA, the CDR3 is TGTGCCAGCAGCGTGGATTGGGGACCCACTGGCGGCTACACCTTC. As protein: CASSVDWGPTGGYTF.

This clone was counted a few times. The rearrangement uses TRBV11-2 and TRBJ2-1; 8 nucleotides agree with TRBD1. V shed 3 bases, J shed 0 bases, and the junction held 7 bases outside the gene matches. Germline values: CDR1 SGHAT, CDR2 FQNNGV. CDR3 length: 17 amino acids. CDR3 protein: CASSLHFGQGSYNEQFF. CDR3 DNA sequence: TGTGCCAGCAGCTTGCATTTCGGACAGGGCTCCTACAATGAGCAGTTCTTC. The full variable domain, rest sourced from reference TRBV11-2 and TRBJ2-1, is EAGVAQSPRYKIIEKRQSVAFWCNPISGHATLYWYQQILGQGPKLLIQFQNNGVVDDSQLPKDRFSAERLKGVDSTLKIQPAKLEDSAVYLCASSLHFGQGSYNEQFFGPGTRLTVL.

The chain carries TRBV6-2 or TRBV6-3 and TRBJ2-7; 13 bases align to TRBD2. CDR3 length: 15 amino acids. Trimming took 4 bases from V and 6 from J; bases not matched to a gene: 6. From germline, CDR1 is MNHEY and CDR2 SVGEGT. CDR3 residues: CASSSGLAGASEQYF. The CDR3 coding sequence is TGTGCCAGCAGTTCCGGACTAGCGGGAGCCTCCGAGCAGTACTTC.

This clone has a handful of counts. The V and J genes are TRBV11-2 and TRBJ1-1; weak D call: TRBD1 (6 bases). Germline CDR1 reads SGHAT; CDR2 reads FQNNGV. Between the trimmed V and J ends, which lost 8 bases and 10 bases, there was a span of 17 bases. The CDR3 has 12 amino acids. The CDR3 sequence is CASEGVGAGAFF. CDR3 DNA: TGTGCCAGCGAGGGGGTGGGGGCTGGAGCTTTCTTT.

This chain uses TRBV30 with TRBJ2-7, with 8 positions matching TRBD1. The CDR3 runs to 14 residues. Germline values: CDR1 GTSNPN, CDR2 SVGIG (reference sequence). V shed 3 bases and J 7 bases; nucleotides not matched to a gene: 11. The DNA for the CDR3 is TGTGCCTGGAGAAGAGGGACAGGAGTAAAAGAGCAGTACTTC. Residues: CAWRRGTGVKEQYF.

The chain joins TRBV15 to TRBJ2-3; D is perhaps TRBD1 or TRBD2 (7 bases each). The V gene lost 8 bases and the J gene lost 4 bases, with 13 bases spanning the gap. The CDR3 extends over 13 amino acids. Germline assignment: CDR1 LNHNV and CDR2 YYDKDF (reference sequence). CDR3 region: CATGEGASDTQYF. The CDR3 DNA sequence: TGTGCCACCGGGGAGGGGGCCTCAGATACGCAGTATTTT. Looking up the rest from reference TRBV15 and TRBJ2-3 gives the full variable domain: DAMVIQNPRYQVTQFGKPVTLSCSQTLNHNVMYWYQQKSSQAPKLLFHYYDKDFNNEADTPDNFQSRRPNTSFCFLDIRSPGLGDTAMYLCATGEGASDTQYFGPGTRLTVL.

This chain links TRBV19 with TRBJ2-1, with 7 bases identical to TRBD2. In germline, CDR1 is LNHDA, CDR2 SQIVND (reference sequence). The length of the CDR3 is 14 residues. V was clipped by 3 bases and J by 6 bases; unmatched bases: 5. CDR3: CASSIAGDLNEQFF. For the CDR3, the DNA is TGTGCCAGTAGTATTGCGGGAGACCTCAATGAGCAGTTCTTC. The full variable domain, rest sourced from reference TRBV19 and TRBJ2-1, is DGGITQSPKYLFRKEGQNVTLSCEQNLNHDAMYWYRQDPGQGLRLIYYSQIVNDFQKGDIAEGYSVSREKKESFPLTVTSAQKNPTAFYLCASSIAGDLNEQFFGPGTRLTVL.

The chain links TRBV7-6 to TRBJ2-3, with unresolved D. Trimming removed 4 bases at V and 1 base at J, with 12 bases between. CDR3 length: 15 residues. In germline, CDR1 is SGHVS, CDR2 FNYEAQ. This chain's CDR3 is CASSWSPGRTDTQYF. CDR3 sequence (DNA): TGTGCCAGCAGCTGGAGCCCAGGCCGCACAGATACGCAGTATTTT.

V and J are TRBV5-4 and TRBJ2-1, with TRBD2 identical over 13 bases. Per the germline V gene, CDR1 is SGHNT and CDR2 is YYREEE (reference sequence). The CDR3 is made up of 15 amino acids. V shed 0 bases, J shed 7 bases, and the junction held 1 base outside the gene matches. This CDR3 is CASSLGGLAGNEQFF. In nucleotides, the CDR3 is TGTGCCAGCAGCTTGGGGGGACTAGCGGGAAATGAGCAGTTCTTC.

The CDR3 loop is CASSLSGRGGGQPQHF. The CDR3 nucleotides read TGTGCCAGCAGTTTATCGGGCAGGGGAGGAGGGCAGCCCCAGCATTTT. The genes are TRBV27 and TRBJ1-5, with D possibly TRBD1 on 6 matching bases. V was clipped by 0 bases and J by 7 bases, with 16 bases between them. Germline loops: CDR1 MNHEY, CDR2 SMNVEV (reference sequence). The CDR3 length is 16 residues.

The V gene is TRBV12-3 or TRBV12-4, the J gene TRBJ2-3; weak D call: TRBD2 (5 bases). Between the trimmed V and J ends, which lost 5 bases and 5 bases, there was a span of 11 bases. The CDR3 sequence is 13 residues long. The DNA of the CDR3 is TGTGCCAGCAGTGAACTTCGGGGAGATACGCAGTATTTT. Translated, it gives CASSELRGDTQYF.

The chain uses TRBV28 and TRBJ2-1; D tentatively fits TRBD1 or TRBD2 (5 bases each). CDR3 length: 14 residues. Germline CDR1 reads MDHEN; CDR2 reads SYDVKM. V lost 2 bases and J lost 6, with 11 bases in between. CDR3 loop: CASSLNRGVNEQFF. The CDR3 DNA sequence: TGTGCCAGCAGTTTAAATCGGGGCGTCAATGAGCAGTTCTTC.

V and J are TRBV5-1 and TRBJ1-4; the D is unclear. Germline-derived CDR1 and CDR2 are SGHRS and YFSETQ. This CDR3 comprises 13 residues. V lost 7 bases, J lost 0 bases, and 7 bases lay in between. CDR3 sequence (DNA): TGCGCCAGCTGCCGCTCAACTAATGAAAAACTGTTTTTT. This translates into CASCRSTNEKLFF. The entire variable domain, with the rest obtained from reference TRBV5-1 and TRBJ1-4, is as follows: KAGVTQTPRYLIKTRGQQVTLSCSPISGHRSVSWYQQTPGQGLQFLFEYFSETQRNKGNFPGRFSGRQFSNSRSEMNVSTLELGDSALYLCASCRSTNEKLFFGSGTQLSVL.

The chain links TRBV19 to TRBJ2-1; D unclear. The germline V gene encodes CDR1 LNHDA and CDR2 SQIVND (reference sequence). This CDR3 has 16 amino acids. V shed 3 bases and J shed 1 base, with 13 bases lying between them. CDR3 in DNA: TGTGCCAGTAGTATTGGGTTTTCTTTTTCCTACAATGAGCAGTTCTTC. This encodes CASSIGFSFSYNEQFF.

V usage is TRBV9 and J usage is TRBJ1-5; D may be TRBD1 (6 bases). V was trimmed by 7 bases and J by 0 bases, leaving 17 bases between them. This CDR3 comprises 16 residues. Germline V lookup: CDR1 SGDLS, CDR2 YYNGEE. The CDR3 coding sequence is TGTGCCAGCCTTAACAGGGTTCCCTATAGCAATCAGCCCCAGCATTTT. Amino acid sequence: CASLNRVPYSNQPQHF.

This clone was counted once. The rearrangement links TRBV5-1 to TRBJ2-3; D not certain. Trimming shortened V by 0 bases and J by 1 base, and 9 bases separated the two germline ends. There are 15 residues in the CDR3. Germline assignment: CDR1 SGHRS and CDR2 YFSETQ. CDR3 DNA sequence: TGCGCCAGCAGCTTGGGGTGGGGTGGCACAGATACGCAGTATTTT. As protein: CASSLGWGGTDTQYF.

V gene TRBV29-1 combines with J gene TRBJ2-5; D might be TRBD1 (8 bases). This CDR3 spans 14 amino acids. Germline-derived CDR1 and CDR2 are SQVTM and ANQGSEA. Trimming removed 7 bases at V and 3 bases at J, with 18 bases between. The CDR3 nucleotides are TGCAGCGGACACAGGGGGGGCTTGAAAGAGACCCAGTACTTC. Residues: CSGHRGGLKETQYF.

This clone appeared a few times. V usage is TRBV27 and J usage is TRBJ2-2; TRBD1 might be the D (5 bases). With 5 bases removed from V and 1 base from J, the gap between germline ends came to 17 bases. Germline CDR1 MNHEY, CDR2 SMNVEV (reference sequence). This CDR3 is built from 17 residues. The chain's CDR3 is CASSQLWTTLNTGELFF. The CDR3 DNA follows: TGTGCCAGCAGTCAACTATGGACAACTCTGAACACCGGGGAGCTGTTTTTT.

The chain couples TRBV19 to TRBJ2-1; D tentatively fits TRBD1 or TRBD2 (5 bases each). The CDR3 has 14 residues. Trimming stripped 5 bases from V and 4 bases from J, with 12 bases between. Germline CDR1 and CDR2: LNHDA and SQIVND (reference sequence). CDR3 protein: CASSSQGAYNEQFF. CDR3 sequence (DNA): TGTGCCAGTAGTTCGCAGGGAGCATACAATGAGCAGTTCTTC. Full variable domain (missing parts from reference TRBV19 and TRBJ2-1): DGGITQSPKYLFRKEGQNVTLSCEQNLNHDAMYWYRQDPGQGLRLIYYSQIVNDFQKGDIAEGYSVSREKKESFPLTVTSAQKNPTAFYLCASSSQGAYNEQFFGPGTRLTVL.

V and J are TRBV10-1 and TRBJ2-1; D might be TRBD2 (6 bases). This CDR3 has 13 amino acids. Germline CDR1 WNHNN, CDR2 SYGVQD (reference sequence). The V end lost 9 bases, the J end lost 6 bases, and 15 bases lay between the germline ends. The CDR3, as DNA: TGCGCCAGGCGGCCCCTCGGGGGCAATGAGCAGTTCTTC. Translated: CARRPLGGNEQFF.